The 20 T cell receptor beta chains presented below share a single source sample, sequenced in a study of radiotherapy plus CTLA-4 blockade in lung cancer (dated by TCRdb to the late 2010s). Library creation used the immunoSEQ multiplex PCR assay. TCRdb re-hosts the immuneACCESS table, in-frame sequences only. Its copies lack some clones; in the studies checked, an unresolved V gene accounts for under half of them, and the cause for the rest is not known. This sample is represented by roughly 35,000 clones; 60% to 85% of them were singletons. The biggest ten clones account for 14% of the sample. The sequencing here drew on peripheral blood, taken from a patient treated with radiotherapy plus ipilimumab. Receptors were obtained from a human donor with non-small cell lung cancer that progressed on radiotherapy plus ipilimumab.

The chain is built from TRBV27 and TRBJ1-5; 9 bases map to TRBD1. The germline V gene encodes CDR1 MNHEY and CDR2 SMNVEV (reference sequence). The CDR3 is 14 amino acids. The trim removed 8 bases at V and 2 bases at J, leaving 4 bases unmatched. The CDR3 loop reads CASWTGVGNQPQHF. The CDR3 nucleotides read TGTGCCAGCTGGACAGGGGTTGGCAATCAGCCCCAGCATTTT.

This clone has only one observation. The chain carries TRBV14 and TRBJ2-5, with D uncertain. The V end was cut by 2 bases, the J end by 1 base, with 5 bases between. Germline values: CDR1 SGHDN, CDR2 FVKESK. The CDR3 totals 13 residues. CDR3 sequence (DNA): TGTGCCAGCAGCCAATTTCTCCAAGAGACCCAGTACTTC. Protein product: CASSQFLQETQYF.

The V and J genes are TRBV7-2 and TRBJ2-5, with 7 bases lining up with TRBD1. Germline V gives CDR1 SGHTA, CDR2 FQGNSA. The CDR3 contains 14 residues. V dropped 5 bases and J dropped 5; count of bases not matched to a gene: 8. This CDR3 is CASSQRQGRETQYF. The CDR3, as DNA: TGTGCCAGCAGCCAACGACAGGGAAGGGAGACCCAGTACTTC.

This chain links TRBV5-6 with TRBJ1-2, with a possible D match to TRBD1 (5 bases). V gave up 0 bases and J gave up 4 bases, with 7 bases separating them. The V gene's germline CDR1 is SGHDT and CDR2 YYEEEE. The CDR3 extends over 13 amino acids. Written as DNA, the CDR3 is TGTGCCAGCAGCTTGGGACAGCTCTATGGCTACACCTTC. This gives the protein CASSLGQLYGYTF.

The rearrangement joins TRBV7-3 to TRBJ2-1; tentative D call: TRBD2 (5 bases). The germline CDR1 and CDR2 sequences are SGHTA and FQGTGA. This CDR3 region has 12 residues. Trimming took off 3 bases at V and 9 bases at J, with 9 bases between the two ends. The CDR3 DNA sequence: TGTGCCAGCAGCTTTCGCGCGGGTGAGCAGTTCTTC. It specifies CASSFRAGEQFF.

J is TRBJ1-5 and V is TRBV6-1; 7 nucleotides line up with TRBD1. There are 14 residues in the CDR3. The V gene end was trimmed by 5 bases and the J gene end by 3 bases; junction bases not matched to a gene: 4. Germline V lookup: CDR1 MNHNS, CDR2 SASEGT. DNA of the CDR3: TGTGCCAGCAGTTCCGGGACAGACAATCAGCCCCAGCATTTT. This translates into CASSSGTDNQPQHF.

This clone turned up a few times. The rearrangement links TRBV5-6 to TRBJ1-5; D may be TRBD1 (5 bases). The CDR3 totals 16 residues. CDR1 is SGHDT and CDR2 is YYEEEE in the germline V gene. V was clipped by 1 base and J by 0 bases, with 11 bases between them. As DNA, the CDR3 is TGTGCCAGCAGCTTGTGGGGGACTTATAGCAATCAGCCCCAGCATTTT. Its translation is CASSLWGTYSNQPQHF. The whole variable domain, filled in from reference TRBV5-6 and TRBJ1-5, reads DAGVTQSPTHLIKTRGQQVTLRCSPKSGHDTVSWYQQALGQGPQFIFQYYEEEERQRGNFPDRFSGHQFPNYSSELNVNALLLGDSALYLCASSLWGTYSNQPQHFGDGTRLSIL.

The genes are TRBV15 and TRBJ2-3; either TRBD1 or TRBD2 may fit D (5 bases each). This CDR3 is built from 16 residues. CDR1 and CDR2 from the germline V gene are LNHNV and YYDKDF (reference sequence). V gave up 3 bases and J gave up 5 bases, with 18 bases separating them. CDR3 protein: CATSSPDEGTEDTQYF. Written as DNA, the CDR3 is TGTGCCACCAGCAGCCCGGACGAGGGGACGGAAGATACGCAGTATTTT.

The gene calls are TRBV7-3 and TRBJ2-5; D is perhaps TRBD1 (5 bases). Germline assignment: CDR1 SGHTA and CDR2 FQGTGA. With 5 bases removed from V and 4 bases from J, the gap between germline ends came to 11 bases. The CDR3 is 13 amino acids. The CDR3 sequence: CASSRRAGETQYF. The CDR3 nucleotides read TGTGCCAGCAGCCGCAGGGCTGGAGAGACCCAGTACTTC. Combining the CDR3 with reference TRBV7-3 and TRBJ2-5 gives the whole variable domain GAGVSQTPSNKVTEKGKYVELRCDPISGHTALYWYRQSLGQGPEFLIYFQGTGAADDSGLPNDRFFAVRPEGSVSTLKIQRTERGDSAVYLCASSRRAGETQYFGPGTRLLVL.

CDR3 sequence: CASSYGASAFF. In DNA, the CDR3 is TGTGCCAGCAGTTACGGGGCCTCAGCTTTCTTT. The chain recombines TRBV6-6 with TRBJ1-1; D might be TRBD1 (5 bases). CDR1 is MNHNY and CDR2 is SVGAGI in the germline V gene (reference sequence). The CDR3 extends over 11 amino acids. The ends were cut back, 2 bases at V and 10 bases at J, with 8 bases in the middle.

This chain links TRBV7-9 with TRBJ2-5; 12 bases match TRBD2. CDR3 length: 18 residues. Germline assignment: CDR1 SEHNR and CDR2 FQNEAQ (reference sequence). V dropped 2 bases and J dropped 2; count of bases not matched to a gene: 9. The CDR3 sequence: CASSLPPRLAGVQETQYF. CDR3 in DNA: TGTGCCAGCAGCTTACCTCCTCGACTAGCGGGGGTGCAAGAGACCCAGTACTTC.

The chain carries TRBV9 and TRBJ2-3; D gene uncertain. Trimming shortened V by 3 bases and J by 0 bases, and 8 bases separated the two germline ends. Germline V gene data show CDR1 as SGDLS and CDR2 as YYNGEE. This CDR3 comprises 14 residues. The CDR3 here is CASSAQTSTDTQYF. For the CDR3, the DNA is TGTGCCAGCAGCGCGCAGACTAGCACAGATACGCAGTATTTT. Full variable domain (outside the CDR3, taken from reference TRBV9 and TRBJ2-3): DSGVTQTPKHLITATGQRVTLRCSPRSGDLSVYWYQQSLDQGLQFLIQYYNGEERAKGNILERFSAQQFPDLHSELNLSSLELGDSALYFCASSAQTSTDTQYFGPGTRLTVL.

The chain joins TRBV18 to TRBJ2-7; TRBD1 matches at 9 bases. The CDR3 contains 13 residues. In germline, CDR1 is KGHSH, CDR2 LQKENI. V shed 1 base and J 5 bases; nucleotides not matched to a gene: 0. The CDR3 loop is CASSPRDRDEQYF. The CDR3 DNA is TGTGCCAGCTCACCACGGGACAGGGACGAGCAGTACTTC.

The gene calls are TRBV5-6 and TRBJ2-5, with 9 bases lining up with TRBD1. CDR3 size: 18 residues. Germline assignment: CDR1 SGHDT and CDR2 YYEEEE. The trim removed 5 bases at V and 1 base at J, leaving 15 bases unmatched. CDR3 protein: CASRGQGEGRGRQETQYF. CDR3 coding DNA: TGTGCCAGCAGGGGACAGGGTGAGGGGCGGGGGCGCCAAGAGACCCAGTACTTC.

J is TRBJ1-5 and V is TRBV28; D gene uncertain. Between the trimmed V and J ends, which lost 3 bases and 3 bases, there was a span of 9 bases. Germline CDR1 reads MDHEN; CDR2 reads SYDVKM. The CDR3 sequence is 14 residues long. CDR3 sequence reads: CASSFRITNQPQHF. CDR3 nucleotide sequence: TGTGCCAGCAGTTTTCGGATTACCAATCAGCCCCAGCATTTT.

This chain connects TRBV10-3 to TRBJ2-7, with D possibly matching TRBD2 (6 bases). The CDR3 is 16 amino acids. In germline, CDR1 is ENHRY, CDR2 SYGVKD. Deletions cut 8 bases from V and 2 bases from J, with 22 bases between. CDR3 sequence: CAIGPRGGDEPYEQYF. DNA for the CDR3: TGTGCCATCGGACCCCGAGGCGGGGACGAACCCTACGAGCAGTACTTC.

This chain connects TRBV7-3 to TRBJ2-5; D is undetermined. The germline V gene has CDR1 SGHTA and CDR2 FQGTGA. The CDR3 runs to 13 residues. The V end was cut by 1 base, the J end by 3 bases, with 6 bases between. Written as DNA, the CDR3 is TGTGCCAGCAGCTTAAATCGCGAAGAGACCCAGTACTTC. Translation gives CASSLNREETQYF.

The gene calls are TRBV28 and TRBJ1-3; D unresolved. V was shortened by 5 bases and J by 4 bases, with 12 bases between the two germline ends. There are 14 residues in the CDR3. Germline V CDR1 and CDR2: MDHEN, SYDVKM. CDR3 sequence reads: CASSDTDGGNTIYF. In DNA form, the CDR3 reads TGTGCCAGCAGTGATACGGACGGCGGAAACACCATATATTTT.

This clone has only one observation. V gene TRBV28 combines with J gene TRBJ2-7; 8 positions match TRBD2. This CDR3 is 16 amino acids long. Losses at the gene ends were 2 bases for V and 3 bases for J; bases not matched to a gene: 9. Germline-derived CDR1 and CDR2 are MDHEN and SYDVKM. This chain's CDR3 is CASSLGGGLGFYEQYF. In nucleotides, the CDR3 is TGTGCCAGCAGTTTAGGCGGGGGGTTGGGGTTCTACGAGCAGTACTTC.

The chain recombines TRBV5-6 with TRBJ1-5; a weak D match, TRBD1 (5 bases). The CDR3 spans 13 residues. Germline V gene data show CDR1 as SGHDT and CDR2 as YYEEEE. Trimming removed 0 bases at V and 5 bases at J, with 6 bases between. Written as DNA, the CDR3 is TGTGCCAGCAGCTTGGGGGGCCATCAGCCCCAGCATTTT. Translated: CASSLGGHQPQHF.